Below are 27 T cell receptor beta chains sequenced from a single sample in a study of blood T cell repertoires in COVID-19. Data came from immunoSEQ multiplex PCR; TCRdb stores just in-frame clones and leaves some out. This sample has 90,000 to 150,000 clones, with 79% found just once. The specimen was peripheral blood. The origin of the receptors is an elderly woman with acute or convalescent COVID-19.

The chain is built from TRBV5-6 and TRBJ1-1; D gene uncertain. This CDR3 is built from 13 residues. Germline CDR1 and CDR2: SGHDT and YYEEEE. Deletions cut 0 bases from V and 1 base from J, with 4 bases between. As DNA, the CDR3 is TGTGCCAGCAGCTTGGTGGCGAACACTGAAGCTTTCTTT. This gives the protein CASSLVANTEAFF.

The J gene is TRBJ1-2, the V gene TRBV5-1; 9 nucleotides line up with TRBD1. The CDR3 spans 13 residues. Germline V gives CDR1 SGHRS, CDR2 YFSETQ. V trimming: 4 bases; J trimming: 8 bases; junction bases outside the gene matches: 6. The CDR3 DNA follows: TGCGCCAGCAGCCGGGACAGGGAATGGGGCTACACCTTC. It specifies CASSRDREWGYTF.

The rearrangement uses TRBV7-9 and TRBJ2-2; 11 positions match TRBD2. This CDR3 is built from 17 residues. The germline V gene encodes CDR1 SEHNR and CDR2 FQNEAQ (reference sequence). V shed 5 bases and J 3 bases; nucleotides not matched to a gene: 8. In DNA, the CDR3 is TGTGCCAGCAGCCAAGGTGGGACTAGCGGTTACACCGGGGAGCTGTTTTTT. It specifies CASSQGGTSGYTGELFF.

In its sample, this clone was seen a few times. The DNA of the CDR3 is TGCGCCAGCAGCCCCTTAACCCCAAGGGGTAGCGGGAACAATGAGCAGTTCTTC. This gives the protein CASSPLTPRGSGNNEQFF. The chain couples TRBV4-1 to TRBJ2-1, with 8 bases matching TRBD2. V gave up 4 bases and J gave up 5 bases; unmatched junction bases: 16. Germline V gene data show CDR1 as MGHRA and CDR2 as YSYEKL. CDR3 length: 18 residues.

The rearrangement joins TRBV6-6 to TRBJ2-3; 7 bases map to TRBD2. Per germline, CDR1 MNHNY and CDR2 SVGAGI (reference sequence). The CDR3 consists of 15 residues. Trimming took 5 bases from V and 3 from J; bases not matched to a gene: 8. This chain's CDR3 is CASSPRTGGTDTQYF. The CDR3 region has the DNA TGTGCCAGCAGTCCCCGGACGGGGGGAACAGATACGCAGTATTTT.

The rearrangement links TRBV19 to TRBJ1-1, with D tentatively TRBD1 (6 bases). Deletions cut 3 bases from V and 5 bases from J, with 13 bases between. CDR1 LNHDA and CDR2 SQIVND come from the germline V gene (reference sequence). This CDR3 spans 14 amino acids. CDR3 residues: CASSILRGGTEAFF. Here the CDR3 DNA reads TGTGCCAGTAGTATCCTCAGGGGTGGGACTGAAGCTTTCTTT.

V usage is TRBV19 and J usage is TRBJ1-2, with a weak D call TRBD1 (5 bases). The CDR3 loop spans 14 amino acids. V shed 3 bases and J shed 2 bases, with 10 bases lying between them. Per germline, CDR1 LNHDA and CDR2 SQIVND (reference sequence). Here the CDR3 DNA reads TGTGCCAGTAGTATTCAAGGGGCGAACTATGGCTACACCTTC. It is translated as CASSIQGANYGYTF.

V and J are TRBV30 and TRBJ2-3; D unclear. Trimming pared 4 bases from V and 0 bases from J, leaving 11 bases between. Germline lookup yields CDR1 GTSNPN and CDR2 SVGIG (reference sequence). This CDR3 is 14 amino acids long. CDR3 protein: CAWNLRPSTDTQYF. The CDR3 bases are TGTGCCTGGAACTTACGCCCTAGCACAGATACGCAGTATTTT.

V usage is TRBV29-1 and J usage is TRBJ2-3; 8 nucleotides line up with TRBD2. The CDR3 consists of 16 residues. V was pared by 7 bases and J by 2 bases, with 14 bases of the junction left unmatched. Germline values: CDR1 SQVTM, CDR2 ANQGSEA. The chain's CDR3 is CSARGVAGTNTDTQYF. CDR3 DNA sequence: TGCAGCGCCCGAGGGGTAGCGGGGACTAACACAGATACGCAGTATTTT.

The chain has TRBV11-2 and TRBJ2-7; 8 bases match TRBD1. Germline CDR1 is SGHAT and CDR2 is FQNNGV. The length of the CDR3 is 14 residues. Unmatched junction bases numbered 7, after V lost 0 bases and J lost 9 bases. The CDR3 nucleotides are TGTGCCAGCAGCTTAGAGGGACAGGCCACTGGGCAGTACTTC. Translation: CASSLEGQATGQYF.

The chain has TRBV7-2 and TRBJ1-2; the D is unclear. V lost 3 bases and J 4 bases, leaving 6 bases between the germline ends. This CDR3 comprises 12 residues. The germline gives CDR1 SGHTA, CDR2 FQGNSA. CDR3 DNA sequence: TGTGCCAGCAGCTTTCCAGGCTATGGCTACACCTTC. As protein: CASSFPGYGYTF.

This clone was observed a handful of times. The J gene is TRBJ2-3, the V gene TRBV19, with 16 bases aligning to TRBD2. Germline V gene data show CDR1 as LNHDA and CDR2 as SQIVND (reference sequence). V lost 5 bases to trimming and J lost 6 bases; unmatched junction nucleotides: 11. The CDR3 loop spans 18 amino acids. CDR3 sequence reads: CASSPYGTSGRARDTQYF. As DNA, the CDR3 is TGTGCCAGTAGTCCCTACGGGACTAGCGGGAGGGCGAGGGATACGCAGTATTTT.

V is TRBV6-6 and J is TRBJ1-5, with 7 bases matching TRBD1. This CDR3 comprises 16 residues. CDR1 is MNHNY, CDR2 SVGAGI, per germline (reference sequence). J was trimmed by 3 bases and V by 6 bases; bases with no gene match: 11. For the CDR3, the DNA is TGTGCCAGCAGGAACTTGGGACAGCCCTTCAATCAGCCCCAGCATTTT. It codes for CASRNLGQPFNQPQHF.

This chain joins TRBV7-2 and TRBJ2-1; 15 bases are shared with TRBD2. Germline CDR1 and CDR2: SGHTA and FQGNSA. CDR3 length equals 15 residues. The V gene end was trimmed by 5 bases and the J gene end by 8 bases; junction bases not matched to a gene: 4. This chain's CDR3 is CASSPGLAGGYEQFF. CDR3 nucleotide sequence: TGTGCCAGCAGCCCCGGACTAGCGGGAGGGTATGAGCAGTTCTTC.

The V call is TRBV6-5, the J call TRBJ2-3, with 9 bases fitting TRBD2. Germline V gives CDR1 MNHEY, CDR2 SVGAGI. This CDR3 comprises 14 residues. With 10 bases clipped from V and 4 bases from J, the junction kept 9 bases outside the gene matches. The CDR3 sequence is CATRTSAAADTQYF. CDR3 nucleotides: TGTGCCACCCGGACTAGCGCCGCGGCAGATACGCAGTATTTT.

The V gene is TRBV9, the J gene TRBJ1-4, with TRBD1 matching 7 bases. V lost 5 bases to trimming and J lost 4 bases; unmatched junction nucleotides: 5. The CDR3 sequence is 14 residues long. Germline CDR1 reads SGDLS; CDR2 reads YYNGEE. CDR3 DNA sequence: TGTGCCAGCAGTTATACAGGGGATAATGAAAAACTGTTTTTT. It codes for CASSYTGDNEKLFF.

The genes are TRBV6-1 and TRBJ1-1; D is possibly TRBD1 (5 bases). The germline V and J ends were trimmed by 2 bases and 10 bases, with 17 bases remaining between them. This CDR3 has 14 amino acids. Germline V lookup: CDR1 MNHNS, CDR2 SASEGT. The CDR3 protein is CASSEMGRGQGAFF. In DNA form, the CDR3 reads TGTGCCAGCAGTGAAATGGGAAGGGGCCAGGGAGCTTTCTTT.

V usage is TRBV29-1 and J usage is TRBJ1-5, with D possibly being TRBD1 (5 bases). The germline V and J ends were trimmed by 4 bases and 4 bases, with 11 bases remaining between them. Germline V lookup: CDR1 SQVTM, CDR2 ANQGSEA. The CDR3 covers 13 residues. The CDR3, as DNA: TGCAGCGTTGCGGCAGGGCCTAATCAGCCCCAGCATTTT. Translation gives CSVAAGPNQPQHF.

The chain couples TRBV27 to TRBJ1-2, with D uncertain. The CDR3 sequence is 18 residues long. The V gene lost 6 bases and the J gene lost 2 bases, with 25 bases spanning the gap. Germline assignment: CDR1 MNHEY and CDR2 SMNVEV (reference sequence). Written as DNA, the CDR3 is TGTGCCAGCAGCCCCACCGGTTTCGGAGAGACCTACAACTATGGCTACACCTTC. Translation: CASSPTGFGETYNYGYTF.

V is TRBV5-6 and J is TRBJ1-1; 9 bases are a match to TRBD1. Trimming cost V 0 bases and J 6 bases; bases outside gene matches: 6. Germline V gene lookup returns CDR1 SGHDT and CDR2 YYEEEE. The CDR3 runs 15 residues. CDR3 bases: TGTGCCAGCAGCTTGGGGGCCGGGACAGGGTCTGAAGCTTTCTTT. Its translation is CASSLGAGTGSEAFF.

The rearrangement uses TRBV9 and TRBJ1-2, with D possibly TRBD1 on 5 matching bases. The ends were cut back, 0 bases at V and 7 bases at J, with 13 bases in the middle. The germline gives CDR1 SGDLS, CDR2 YYNGEE. This CDR3 spans 14 amino acids. The CDR3 reads CASSVAGLIGGYTF. The DNA of the CDR3 is TGTGCCAGCAGCGTAGCAGGGCTAATCGGTGGCTACACCTTC.

As to this clone: Compared with germline, one end of the junction differs, possibly owing to a read error. The chain is built from TRBV18 and TRBJ2-2; TRBD2 is a possible D gene (5 bases). Germline CDR1 KGHSH, CDR2 LQKENI. The CDR3 sequence is 16 residues long. The CDR3 nucleotides read TGTGCCAGCTCATCACCAGGAGCGGACCGACCGGGGGAGCTGTTTTTT. Translating gives CASSSPGADRPGELFF. Full variable domain (outside the CDR3, taken from reference TRBV18 and TRBJ2-2): NAGVMQNPRHLVRRRGQEARLRCSPMKGHSHVYWYRQLPEEGLKFMVYLQKENIIDESGMPKERFSAEFPKEGPSILRIQQVVRGDSAAYFCASSSPGADRPGELFFGEGSRLTVL.

This clone appeared a few times. V is TRBV7-8 and J is TRBJ1-6; maybe TRBD1 (5 bases). Germline-derived CDR1 and CDR2 are SGHVS and FQNEAQ. V was clipped by 0 bases and J by 1 base, with 10 bases between them. The length of the CDR3 is 17 residues. CDR3: CASSLALQGSYNSPLHF. In DNA, the CDR3 is TGTGCCAGCAGCTTAGCGCTTCAGGGTTCCTATAATTCACCCCTCCACTTT.

V gene TRBV5-8 combines with J gene TRBJ1-1; D is uncertain. The CDR3 runs to 11 residues. V lost 3 bases to trimming and J lost 10 bases, with 10 bases between them. CDR1 is SGHTS and CDR2 is YDEGEE in the germline V gene. The CDR3 here is CASSSPIGAFF. The CDR3 region has the DNA TGTGCCAGCAGCTCTCCCATCGGAGCTTTCTTT. Looking up the rest from reference TRBV5-8 and TRBJ1-1 gives the full variable domain: EAGVTQSPTHLIKTRGQQATLRCSPISGHTSVYWYQQALGLGLQFLLWYDEGEERNRGNFPPRFSGRQFPNYSSELNVNALELEDSALYLCASSSPIGAFFGQGTRLTVV.

Notes on this clone: One end of the junction varies from germline; a read error may be responsible. The V call is TRBV9, the J call TRBJ2-1, with 10 bases matching TRBD2. CDR3 size: 15 residues. CDR1 is SGDLS, CDR2 YYNGEE, per germline. The CDR3 nucleotides read TGTGCCAGCGGCGTACAAGCGGGGGGGCACAATGAGCAGTTCTTC. Encoded protein: CASGVQAGGHNEQFF. Drawing the rest from reference TRBV9 and TRBJ2-1, the complete variable domain is DSGVTQTPKHLITATGQRVTLRCSPRSGDLSVYWYQQSLDQGLQFLIQYYNGEERAKGNILERFSAQQFPDLHSELNLSSLELGDSALYFCASGVQAGGHNEQFFGPGTRLTVL.

The genes are TRBV3-1 (or the pseudogene TRBV3-2) and TRBJ1-2; the match to TRBD1 covers 8 bases. The CDR3 has 13 residues. Germline loops: CDR1 LGHDT, CDR2 YNNKEL (reference sequence). V shed 7 bases and J 4 bases; nucleotides not matched to a gene: 5. Here the CDR3 reads CASTQQGGYGYTF. The CDR3 nucleotides are TGTGCCAGCACTCAACAGGGGGGCTATGGCTACACCTTC.

The gene calls are TRBV11-2 and TRBJ2-7; 11 nucleotides match TRBD2. Germline V gene sequence: CDR1 SGHAT, CDR2 FQNNGV. The CDR3 is made up of 17 amino acids. The junction had 9 bases not matched to a gene; V was cut back by 5 bases and J by 0 bases. The CDR3 protein is CASSLTSGGPSSYEQYF. For the CDR3, the DNA is TGTGCCAGCAGCCTAACTAGCGGGGGCCCTAGCTCCTACGAGCAGTACTTC.